This TCR beta chain was found in a study of blood T cell repertoires in COVID-19. In the study overall: The study drew acute and convalescent COVID-19 samples from the United States, Italy and Spain. T cells, B-cell-depleted T cells, or PBMCs supplied cDNA or gDNA.

Assay: immunoSEQ multiplex PCR; the TCRdb copy retains only in-frame clones and omits some. The table has about 80,000 clones, 70% to 80% seen once. Trimming took off 5 bases at V and 7 bases at J, with 17 bases between the two ends. The V gene's germline CDR1 is ENHRY and CDR2 SYGVKD. There are 14 residues in the CDR3. The sequence came from a man aged 65 to 85 with active or convalescent COVID-19. The specimen was peripheral blood. V usage is TRBV10-3 and J usage is TRBJ2-5, with a weak D call TRBD2 (6 bases). CDR3: CAISTGTPYGTQYF. CDR3 nucleotides: TGTGCCATCAGTACCGGGACTCCTTACGGGACCCAGTACTTC.